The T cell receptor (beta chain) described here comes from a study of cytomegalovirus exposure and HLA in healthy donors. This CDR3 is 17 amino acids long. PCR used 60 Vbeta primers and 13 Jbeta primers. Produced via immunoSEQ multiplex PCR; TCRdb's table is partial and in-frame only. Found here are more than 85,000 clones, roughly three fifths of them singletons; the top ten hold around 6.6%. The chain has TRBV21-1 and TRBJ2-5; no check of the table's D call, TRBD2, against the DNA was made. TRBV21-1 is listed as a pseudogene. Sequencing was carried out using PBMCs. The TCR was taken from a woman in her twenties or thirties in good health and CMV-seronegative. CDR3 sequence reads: CASSASRSGLDGETQYF. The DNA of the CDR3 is TGTGCCAGCAGCGCGTCGCGTAGCGGTCTCGACGGGGAGACCCAGTACTTC.